The 10 T cell receptor beta chains in this list originate from one sample, sequenced in a study of siplizumab effects on memory and regulatory T cells. Method: immunoSEQ multiplex PCR; TCRdb's copy keeps in-frame clones and lacks some. The sample lists about 120,000 clones; about 94% were seen once. The material sequenced was non-Treg CD4+ T cells sorted from blood. The receptors shown here come from a human donor in good health.

CDR3 sequence (DNA): TGTGCCATCAGTGAGAAGACAGGGATCGAGACCCAGTACTTC. Translated: CAISEKTGIETQYF. V usage is TRBV10-3 and J usage is TRBJ2-5, with TRBD1 matching 7 bases. V trimming: 2 bases; J trimming: 5 bases; junction bases outside the gene matches: 5. The CDR3 runs 14 residues. CDR1 and CDR2 (germline): ENHRY, SYGVKD.

The V call is TRBV19, the J call TRBJ2-1; 11 nucleotides align to TRBD1. Germline V gene lookup returns CDR1 LNHDA and CDR2 SQIVND (reference sequence). The length of the CDR3 is 15 residues. Unmatched junction bases numbered 11, after V lost 6 bases and J lost 10 bases. CDR3 protein: CASSRGQGAAREQFF. The CDR3 DNA reads TGTGCCAGTAGCCGAGGACAGGGGGCCGCCAGGGAGCAGTTCTTC.

This clone was found a few times. The rearrangement links TRBV7-9 to TRBJ1-5; weak D call: TRBD1 (6 bases). Looked up from germline, CDR1 is SEHNR and CDR2 is FQNEAQ (reference sequence). Trimming shortened V by 5 bases and J by 5 bases, and 10 bases separated the two germline ends. The CDR3 spans 13 residues. DNA for the CDR3: TGTGCCAGCAGCCTCGGGGGCCATCAGCCCCAGCATTTT. This translates into CASSLGGHQPQHF.

This chain joins TRBV6-4 and TRBJ2-2; 8 positions match TRBD1. The CDR3 is 18 amino acids. Germline CDR1 reads MRHNA; CDR2 reads SNTAGT. J lost 1 base, V lost 4 bases, and 11 bases had no gene match. The chain's CDR3 is CASSAYPQGARNTGELFF. CDR3 in DNA: TGTGCCAGCAGTGCATACCCCCAGGGGGCGCGGAACACCGGGGAGCTGTTTTTT.

The rearrangement joins TRBV29-1 to TRBJ2-6, with 10 bases fitting TRBD1. V lost 6 bases and J lost 3; bases outside the gene matches: 5. Germline V gene sequence: CDR1 SQVTM, CDR2 ANQGSEA. The CDR3 is 15 amino acids. CDR3 region: CSVRDRGGGANVLTF. As DNA, the CDR3 is TGCAGCGTCCGGGACAGGGGTGGTGGGGCCAACGTCCTGACTTTC.

The rearrangement links TRBV18 to TRBJ2-7; 7 bases are a match to TRBD1. After removal of 3 bases from V and 0 bases from J, the junction contained 8 bases not matched to a gene. The CDR3 runs 16 residues. Germline V gene lookup returns CDR1 KGHSH and CDR2 LQKENI. In DNA, the CDR3 is TGTGCCAGCTCACCCCGGGACAGCCAGACCTCCTACGAGCAGTACTTC. Translated, it gives CASSPRDSQTSYEQYF.

The rearrangement uses TRBV7-6 and TRBJ2-5; 8 bases are a match to TRBD1. Germline V gene lookup returns CDR1 SGHVS and CDR2 FNYEAQ. V shed 4 bases, J shed 8 bases, and the junction held 12 bases outside the gene matches. The CDR3 length is 15 residues. The CDR3: CASSSWTGLLKTQYF. The CDR3 nucleotides read TGTGCCAGCAGCTCTTGGACAGGGCTCCTCAAAACCCAGTACTTC.

The J gene is TRBJ1-2, the V gene TRBV2; perhaps TRBD1 as D (6 bases). Germline CDR1 and CDR2: SNHLY and FYNNEI. V was cut by 4 bases and J by 2 bases, with 11 bases left in between. This CDR3 has 14 residues. The CDR3 DNA follows: TGTGCCAGCAGTGGACAGGTCCGAAACTATGGCTACACCTTC. This encodes CASSGQVRNYGYTF.

This chain links TRBV29-1 with TRBJ1-6, with D uncertain. This CDR3 contains 13 residues. Germline loops: CDR1 SQVTM, CDR2 ANQGSEA. The ends were cut back, 6 bases at V and 10 bases at J, with 16 bases in the middle. The CDR3 reads CSVHTEAGSPLHF. DNA for the CDR3: TGCAGCGTCCACACGGAGGCCGGATCACCCCTCCACTTT.

The chain couples TRBV5-6 to TRBJ1-2; the match to TRBD1 covers 9 bases. CDR3 length: 17 residues. V shed 1 base and J 3 bases; nucleotides not matched to a gene: 10. Per germline, CDR1 SGHDT and CDR2 YYEEEE. The CDR3 is CASSLPGQGGVDYGYTF. For the CDR3, the DNA is TGTGCCAGCAGCTTGCCGGGACAGGGTGGGGTAGACTATGGCTACACCTTC.